This TCR beta chain was identified during a study of T cell responses to AZD1222 COVID-19 vaccine. Study-level points and caveats: Seropositive status at baseline applied to only five or six AZD1222 recipients. Vaccine-related CD4 TCRs covered spike, predominating at 160-218 and 743-854. Among the donors, most were white British and more were female, and clonal diversity was possibly underestimated. Nearly half of spike-specific TCRs reportedly target unmutated variant regions.

TCRdb's table, derived via immunoSEQ multiplex PCR, lists solely in-frame clones and lacks some. The table shows around 210,000 clones, with about 95% occurring only once. This CDR3 is built from 14 residues. Germline V lookup: CDR1 MNHEY, CDR2 SVGAGI. V gave up 7 bases and J gave up 4 bases, with 14 bases separating them. In regard to this clone: Its antigen is as yet unknown.

The V gene is TRBV6-5, the J gene TRBJ1-3, with D possibly matching TRBD1 (5 bases). The specimen was peripheral blood, collected 28 days after the second dose of the MenACWY control vaccine. The source is an adult who received the MenACWY meningococcal vaccine as a control. In DNA, the CDR3 is TGTGCCAGCACCTTATCCGGGGCCGGAAACACCATATATTTT. Its protein is CASTLSGAGNTIYF.